This T cell receptor beta chain was captured in a study of cytomegalovirus exposure and HLA in healthy donors. In the PCR, 60 Vbeta and 13 Jbeta primers were used. Profiled with immunoSEQ multiplex PCR; TCRdb holds only in-frame clones, not every one. The sample has around 84,000 clones; roughly 80% are singletons. The TCR originated in a human donor in good health. Sequencing was done on a sample of PBMCs.

CDR3 nucleotides: TGTGCCAGCAGCGTAGTCGGGGAAGAGACCCAGTACTTC. Its protein is CASSVVGEETQYF. The chain combines TRBV9 with TRBJ2-5, with D possibly matching TRBD2 (5 bases). Trimming took off 0 bases at V and 3 bases at J, with 6 bases between the two ends. The CDR3 runs to 13 residues. CDR1 SGDLS and CDR2 YYNGEE come from the germline V gene. The entire variable domain, with the rest obtained from reference TRBV9 and TRBJ2-5, is as follows: DSGVTQTPKHLITATGQRVTLRCSPRSGDLSVYWYQQSLDQGLQFLIQYYNGEERAKGNILERFSAQQFPDLHSELNLSSLELGDSALYFCASSVVGEETQYFGPGTRLLVL.